This TCR beta chain was profiled in a study of T-cell memory formation after mild COVID-19. On the study more broadly: Largely donor-specific TCR clusters were found. Findings of the study overall: Those CD4+ clones that contracted were mainly in CM and EM (CD8+ ones in EMRA). A second wave expanding day 15 to 37 was CD4+-biased; contracting clones were balanced. In pre-infection memory, a portion of responding clones appeared, which suggested that cross-reactive memory joined.

Points on this clonotype: Antigen unknown.

Germline CDR1 is SGHTA and CDR2 is FQGTGA. The V end lost 5 bases, the J end lost 11 bases, and 13 bases lay between the germline ends. The CDR3 is made up of 13 amino acids. MiXCR, applied by TCRdb to the 5' RACE reads, yields one record per CDR3 protein. The repertoire holds some 210,000 distinct CDR3 sequences, with about 18% as singletons. The sample comprised PBMCs or a T cell subset sorted from them (not recorded which). The chain is built from TRBV7-3 and TRBJ1-6; no clear D. The clonotype was recovered from an adult woman who had mild COVID-19 (a few samples of this study predate the infection). Cell type and time point are not known. The CDR3 region is CASSLEPGTPLHF. The DNA for the CDR3 is TGTGCCAGCAGCCTCGAGCCCGGGACACCCCTCCACTTT.